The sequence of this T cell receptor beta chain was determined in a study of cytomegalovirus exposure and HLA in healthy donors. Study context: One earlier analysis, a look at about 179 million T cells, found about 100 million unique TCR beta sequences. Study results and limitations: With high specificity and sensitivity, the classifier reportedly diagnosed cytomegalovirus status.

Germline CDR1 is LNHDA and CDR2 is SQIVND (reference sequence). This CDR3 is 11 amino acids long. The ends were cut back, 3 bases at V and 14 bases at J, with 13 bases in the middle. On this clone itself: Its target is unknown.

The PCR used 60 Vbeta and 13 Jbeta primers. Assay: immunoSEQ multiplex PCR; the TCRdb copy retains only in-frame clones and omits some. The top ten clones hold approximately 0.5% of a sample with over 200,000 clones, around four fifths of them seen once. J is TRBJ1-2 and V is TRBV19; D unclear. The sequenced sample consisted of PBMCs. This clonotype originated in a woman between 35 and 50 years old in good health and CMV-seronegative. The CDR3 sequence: CASSMRRARTF. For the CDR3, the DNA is TGTGCCAGTAGTATGAGGAGGGCGAGGACCTTC.